The entry below describes one T cell receptor beta chain. Its specificity is not known. This record comes from a study of regulatory T cells in long-lasting Graves disease. iRepertoire HTBI primers and Arm-PCR of CDR3 regions built TCR beta libraries. From the multiplex PCR reads, TCRdb called clonotypes with MiXCR, one entry per CDR3 protein. The sample contains roughly 500,000 distinct CDR3 sequences, approximately 13% of which appear only once. Findings and caveats of the study: Compared with new cases, persistent Graves' patients showed reduced TCR diversity.

The time point denotes: newly diagnosed GD, antithyroid drugs for less than 3 months. The TCR library was prepared using RNA isolated from PBMCs. Patients of an endocrinology department in Xi'an, China, were included. In addition, the sample was reused for a study of T cells in Graves' hyperthyroidism and ophthalmopathy. That report adds: HTBI primers were used for first-round RT-PCR of the TCR CDR3.

The clonotype was recovered from a man aged 25 to 40 with Graves disease. The source was peripheral blood mononuclear cells (PBMCs), collected at new diagnosis, from a patient treated with antithyroid drugs.

DNA of the CDR3: TGCAGTGCTAGAGATTCGGCGGGATTGAACACTGAAGCTTTCTTT. As protein: CSARDSAGLNTEAFF. The chain has TRBV20-1 and TRBJ1-1; no reliable D call. V dropped 0 bases and J dropped 0 bases, with 11 bases sitting between them. The germline V gene has CDR1 DFQATT and CDR2 SNEGSKA (reference sequence). This CDR3 comprises 15 residues.